These 17 T cell receptor beta chains came from one sample sequenced in a study of identical twins. MiXCR, applied by TCRdb to the 5' RACE reads, yields one record per CDR3 protein. The sample carries 400,000 to 550,000 distinct CDR3 sequences, approximately 22% recorded once. This sample also appeared in a second study, on T cells expressing NK-cell markers.

What was sequenced was CD4+ T cells sorted from blood. The receptors were gathered from a woman in her late teens or twenties in good health.

This clonotype was seen a few times. The J gene is TRBJ2-7, the V gene TRBV5-1, with 10 bases matching TRBD2. The trim removed 4 bases at V and 3 bases at J, leaving 10 bases unmatched. This CDR3 spans 16 amino acids. Per the germline V gene, CDR1 is SGHRS and CDR2 is YFSETQ. Here the CDR3 reads CASSKAPGLAFYEQYF. CDR3 DNA: TGCGCCAGCAGCAAGGCGCCGGGACTAGCGTTCTACGAGCAGTACTTC.

This clonotype was recorded many times. V gene TRBV12-3 or TRBV12-4 combines with J gene TRBJ2-4; possible D gene TRBD1, 6 bases. This CDR3 comprises 14 residues. V dropped 1 base and J dropped 8 bases, with 12 bases sitting between them. CDR3 in DNA: TGTGCCAGCAGTTTAGGAGGGGGAGTAGACATTCAGTACTTC. Its protein product is CASSLGGGVDIQYF.

The V and J genes are TRBV6-5 and TRBJ1-2; D unclear. The ends were cut back, 5 bases at V and 3 bases at J, with 10 bases in the middle. CDR1 is MNHEY and CDR2 is SVGAGI in the germline V gene. The CDR3 is 13 residues long. The CDR3 spells CASSNPVDYGYTF. The CDR3 coding sequence is TGTGCCAGCAGTAACCCAGTAGACTATGGCTACACCTTC.

This clonotype showed up many times. The chain couples TRBV3-1 to TRBJ2-5; tentatively, D is TRBD2 (5 bases). V lost 1 base, J lost 7 bases, and 13 bases lay in between. This CDR3 comprises 14 residues. Germline V gives CDR1 LGHDT, CDR2 YNNKEL (reference sequence). In nucleotides, the CDR3 is TGTGCCAGCAGCCAAGTTCTGGACTCAGGGACCCAGTACTTC. Protein product: CASSQVLDSGTQYF.

This clonotype was found a few times. V gene TRBV11-2 combines with J gene TRBJ2-5; perhaps TRBD2 as D (5 bases). CDR1 is SGHAT, CDR2 FQNNGV, per germline. The CDR3 spans 15 residues. The V end lost 3 bases, the J end lost 3 bases, and 14 bases lay between the germline ends. The CDR3 here is CASSFPGKHKETQYF. CDR3 sequence (DNA): TGTGCCAGCAGCTTCCCCGGGAAGCATAAAGAGACCCAGTACTTC.

This clonotype showed up just once. The J gene is TRBJ2-7, the V gene TRBV6-2 or TRBV6-3; D is possibly TRBD1 (5 bases). The CDR3 totals 11 residues. Germline values: CDR1 MNHEY, CDR2 SVGEGT. V was trimmed by 5 bases and J by 7 bases, leaving 9 bases between them. CDR3 protein: CASSIRQEQYF. CDR3 sequence (DNA): TGTGCCAGCAGTATCAGACAGGAGCAGTACTTC.

This clonotype has only a few counts. The chain couples TRBV9 to TRBJ2-4; D is unclear. In germline, CDR1 is SGDLS, CDR2 YYNGEE. V gave up 6 bases and J gave up 0 bases, with 10 bases separating them. There are 14 residues in the CDR3. The CDR3, as DNA: TGTGCCAGCATTGTCCCATTAGCCAAAAACATTCAGTACTTC. Amino acid sequence: CASIVPLAKNIQYF.

This chain uses TRBV15 with TRBJ2-6; no definite D call. CDR3 length: 17 residues. Per germline, CDR1 LNHNV and CDR2 YYDKDF (reference sequence). The V end lost 5 bases, the J end lost 0 bases, and 14 bases lay between the germline ends. CDR3 sequence reads: CATSVALRTSGANVLTF. The DNA for the CDR3 is TGTGCCACCAGCGTGGCCTTACGGACCTCTGGGGCCAACGTCCTGACTTTC.

V usage is TRBV3-1 and J usage is TRBJ2-5, with 11 nucleotides matching TRBD1. The CDR3 totals 16 residues. Germline assignment: CDR1 LGHDT and CDR2 YNNKEL (reference sequence). The trim removed 0 bases at V and 3 bases at J, leaving 3 bases unmatched. CDR3 amino acids: CASSQDKGQGEETQYF. The CDR3, as DNA: TGTGCCAGCAGCCAAGACAAGGGACAGGGGGAAGAGACCCAGTACTTC.

The CDR3 loop is CASSAFSGDTQYF. The CDR3 DNA sequence: TGTGCCAGCAGCGCCTTCTCCGGGGATACGCAGTATTTT. The chain links TRBV7-7 to TRBJ2-3; no clear D. The CDR3 has 13 amino acids. Trimming removed 5 bases from V and 6 bases from J, with 12 bases in between. CDR1 SSHAT and CDR2 FNYEAQ come from the germline V gene (reference sequence).

In its sample, this clonotype was seen a few times. This chain connects TRBV12-3 or TRBV12-4 to TRBJ2-1, with 8 nucleotides matching TRBD2. This CDR3 region has 16 residues. Trimming removed 3 bases from V and 9 bases from J; junction bases left unmatched: 13. Here the CDR3 DNA reads TGTGCCAGCAGTTTTCTCGGGAGCGGGAGCGTTCGTGAGCAGTTCTTC. It translates to CASSFLGSGSVREQFF.

Ten or more counts support this clonotype. The gene calls are TRBV2 and TRBJ1-1; D remains unclear. CDR1 SNHLY and CDR2 FYNNEI come from the germline V gene. CDR3 length: 13 residues. V was shortened by 1 base and J by 1 base, with 4 bases between the two germline ends. CDR3 nucleotide sequence: TGTGCCAGCAGTGAAGAGTCGAACACTGAAGCTTTCTTT. Its protein product is CASSEESNTEAFF.

In this sample, this clonotype turned up many times. The J gene is TRBJ1-1, the V gene TRBV20-1, with D uncertain. This CDR3 comprises 12 residues. Trimming removed 6 bases from V and 4 bases from J, with 12 bases in between. Germline V gene sequence: CDR1 DFQATT, CDR2 SNEGSKA (reference sequence). The CDR3 loop is CSAHLRSTEAFF. DNA of the CDR3: TGCAGTGCCCACCTGAGGAGCACTGAAGCTTTCTTT.

This rearrangement joins TRBV12-3 or TRBV12-4 to TRBJ1-4; possibly TRBD1 for D (5 bases). The CDR3 loop spans 14 amino acids. V was cut by 3 bases and J by 5 bases, with 10 bases left in between. The CDR3 coding sequence is TGTGCCAGCAGTTTTTCGGGGACGAATGAAAAACTGTTTTTT. This translates into CASSFSGTNEKLFF.

The J gene is TRBJ2-7, the V gene TRBV20-1; 7 bases are a match to TRBD1. Germline V CDR1 and CDR2: DFQATT, SNEGSKA (reference sequence). Trimming removed 3 bases from V and 3 bases from J; junction bases left unmatched: 8. This CDR3 comprises 14 residues. The CDR3: CSARRPGQIYEQYF. As DNA, the CDR3 is TGCAGTGCTAGGAGGCCGGGACAGATCTACGAGCAGTACTTC.

The chain is built from TRBV11-3 and TRBJ2-3, with 7 bases aligning to TRBD1. Germline CDR1 reads SGHNT; CDR2 reads YENEEA. The CDR3 length is 14 residues. V trimming: 5 bases; J trimming: 4 bases; junction bases outside the gene matches: 6. This CDR3 reads CASSPRTGPDTQYF. DNA for the CDR3: TGTGCCAGCAGCCCCAGGACAGGCCCAGATACGCAGTATTTT.

V and J are TRBV12-3 or TRBV12-4 and TRBJ2-2, with D unclear. V lost 6 bases to trimming and J lost 0 bases, with 8 bases between them. This CDR3 spans 14 amino acids. The CDR3 coding sequence is TGTGCCAGCAGGATCTCGGCGAACACCGGGGAGCTGTTTTTT. Translation gives CASRISANTGELFF.